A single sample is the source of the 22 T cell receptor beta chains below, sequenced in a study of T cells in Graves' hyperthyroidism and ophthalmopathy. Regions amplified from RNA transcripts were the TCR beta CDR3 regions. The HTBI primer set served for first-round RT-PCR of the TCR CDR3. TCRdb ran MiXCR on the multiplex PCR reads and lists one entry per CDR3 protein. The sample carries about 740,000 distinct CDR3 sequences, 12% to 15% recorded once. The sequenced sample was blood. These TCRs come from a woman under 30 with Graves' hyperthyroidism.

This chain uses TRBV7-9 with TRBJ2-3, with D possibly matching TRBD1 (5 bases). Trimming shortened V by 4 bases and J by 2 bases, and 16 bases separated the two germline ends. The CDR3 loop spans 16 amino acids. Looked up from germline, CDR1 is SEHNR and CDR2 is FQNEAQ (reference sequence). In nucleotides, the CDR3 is TGTGCCAGCAGCTCAAGGGGCCTGTTGCACACAGATACGCAGTATTTT. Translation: CASSSRGLLHTDTQYF. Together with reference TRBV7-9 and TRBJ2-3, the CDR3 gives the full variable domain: DTGVSQNPRHKITKRGQNVTFRCDPISEHNRLYWYRQTLGQGPEFLTYFQNEAQLEKSRLLSDRFSAERPKGSFSTLEIQRTEQGDSAMYLCASSSRGLLHTDTQYFGPGTRLTVL.

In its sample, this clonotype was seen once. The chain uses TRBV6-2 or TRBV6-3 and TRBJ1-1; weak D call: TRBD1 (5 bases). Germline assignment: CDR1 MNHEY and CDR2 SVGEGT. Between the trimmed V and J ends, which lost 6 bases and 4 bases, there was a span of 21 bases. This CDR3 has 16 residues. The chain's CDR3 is CASRKLSQGASTEAFF. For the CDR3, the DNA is TGTGCCAGCAGGAAACTATCCCAGGGTGCGTCCACTGAAGCTTTCTTT.

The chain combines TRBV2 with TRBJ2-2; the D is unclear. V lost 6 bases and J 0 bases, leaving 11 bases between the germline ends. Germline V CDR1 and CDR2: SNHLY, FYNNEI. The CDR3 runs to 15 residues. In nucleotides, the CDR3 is TGTGCCAGCAGAAAAGAACACCCGAACACCGGGGAGCTGTTTTTT. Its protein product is CASRKEHPNTGELFF.

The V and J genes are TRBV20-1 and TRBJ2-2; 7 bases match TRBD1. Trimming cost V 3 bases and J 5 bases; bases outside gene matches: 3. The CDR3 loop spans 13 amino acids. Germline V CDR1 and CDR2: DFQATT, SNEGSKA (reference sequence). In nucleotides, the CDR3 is TGCAGTGCTAGGCACAGGGGAACCGGGGAGCTGTTTTTT. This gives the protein CSARHRGTGELFF.

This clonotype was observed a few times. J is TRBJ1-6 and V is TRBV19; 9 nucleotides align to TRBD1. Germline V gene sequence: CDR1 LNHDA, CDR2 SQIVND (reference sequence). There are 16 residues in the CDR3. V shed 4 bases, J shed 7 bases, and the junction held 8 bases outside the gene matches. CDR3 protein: CASSKTPGQGNSPLHF. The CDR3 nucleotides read TGTGCCAGTAGTAAAACCCCCGGACAGGGGAATTCACCCCTCCACTTT. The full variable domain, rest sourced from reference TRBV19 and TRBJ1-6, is DGGITQSPKYLFRKEGQNVTLSCEQNLNHDAMYWYRQDPGQGLRLIYYSQIVNDFQKGDIAEGYSVSREKKESFPLTVTSAQKNPTAFYLCASSKTPGQGNSPLHFGNGTRLTVT.

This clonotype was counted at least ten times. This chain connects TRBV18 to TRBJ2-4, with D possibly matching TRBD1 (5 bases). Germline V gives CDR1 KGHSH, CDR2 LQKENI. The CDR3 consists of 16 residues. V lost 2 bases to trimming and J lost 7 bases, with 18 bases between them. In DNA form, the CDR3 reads TGTGCCAGCTCACCAACACGTGCAGGGCGATCCAACATTCAGTACTTC. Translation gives CASSPTRAGRSNIQYF.

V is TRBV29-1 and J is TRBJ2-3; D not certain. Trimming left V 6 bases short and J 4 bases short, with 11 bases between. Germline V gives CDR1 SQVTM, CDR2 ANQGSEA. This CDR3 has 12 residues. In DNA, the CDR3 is TGCAGCGTAGGGATTACGGCAGATACGCAGTATTTT. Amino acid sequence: CSVGITADTQYF.

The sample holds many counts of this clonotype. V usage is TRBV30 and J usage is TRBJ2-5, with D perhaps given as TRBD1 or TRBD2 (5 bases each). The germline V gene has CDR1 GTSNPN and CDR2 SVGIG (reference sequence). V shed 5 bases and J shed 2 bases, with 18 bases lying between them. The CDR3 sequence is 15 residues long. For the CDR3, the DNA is TGTGCCTGGGATTATCGAACAGGAGGACAAGAGACCCAGTACTTC. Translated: CAWDYRTGGQETQYF.

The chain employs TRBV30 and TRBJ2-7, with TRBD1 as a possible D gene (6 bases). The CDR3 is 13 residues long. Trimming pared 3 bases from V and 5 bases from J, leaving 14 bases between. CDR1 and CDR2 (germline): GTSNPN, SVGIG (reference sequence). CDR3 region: CAWRPTGSHEQYF. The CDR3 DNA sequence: TGTGCCTGGAGGCCGACAGGTTCCCACGAGCAGTACTTC.

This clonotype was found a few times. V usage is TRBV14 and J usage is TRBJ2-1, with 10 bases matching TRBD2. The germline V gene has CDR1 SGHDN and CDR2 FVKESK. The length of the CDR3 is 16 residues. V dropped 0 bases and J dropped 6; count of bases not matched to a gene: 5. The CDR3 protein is CASSQDASGSGNEQFF. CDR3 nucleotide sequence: TGTGCCAGCAGCCAAGACGCTAGCGGGAGCGGCAATGAGCAGTTCTTC.

The CDR3: CSVGGGKNTEAFF. As DNA, the CDR3 is TGCAGCGTTGGGGGCGGAAAGAACACTGAAGCTTTCTTT. The chain couples TRBV29-1 to TRBJ1-1, with D maybe TRBD1 (5 bases). Germline V CDR1 and CDR2: SQVTM, ANQGSEA. The V end was cut by 4 bases, the J end by 1 base, with 10 bases between. The CDR3 has 13 residues. The entire variable domain, with the rest obtained from reference TRBV29-1 and TRBJ1-1, is as follows: SAVISQKPSRDICQRGTSLTIQCQVDSQVTMMFWYRQQPGQSLTLIATANQGSEATYESGFVIDKFPISRPNLTFSTLTVSNMSPEDSSIYLCSVGGGKNTEAFFGQGTRLTVV.

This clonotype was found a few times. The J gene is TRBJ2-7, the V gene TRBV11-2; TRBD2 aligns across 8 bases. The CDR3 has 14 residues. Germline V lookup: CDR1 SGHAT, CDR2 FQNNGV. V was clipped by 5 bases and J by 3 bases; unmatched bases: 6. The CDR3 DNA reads TGTGCCAGCAGCCTATCAGCGGGAGACTACGAGCAGTACTTC. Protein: CASSLSAGDYEQYF.

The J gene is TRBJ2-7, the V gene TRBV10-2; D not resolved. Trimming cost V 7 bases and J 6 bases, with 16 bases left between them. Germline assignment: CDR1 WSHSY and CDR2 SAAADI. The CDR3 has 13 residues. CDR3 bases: TGCGCCAGCACTAAGTCCATCGTGCGCGAGCAGTACTTC. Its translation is CASTKSIVREQYF.

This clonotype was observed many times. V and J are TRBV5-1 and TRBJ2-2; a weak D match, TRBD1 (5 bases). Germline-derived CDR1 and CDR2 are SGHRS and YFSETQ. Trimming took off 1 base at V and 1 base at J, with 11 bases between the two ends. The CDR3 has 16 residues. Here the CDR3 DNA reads TGCGCCAGCAGCTTGAATGCAGGGCTGAACACCGGGGAGCTGTTTTTT. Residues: CASSLNAGLNTGELFF.

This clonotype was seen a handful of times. CDR3 loop: CAISEPGVSGANVLTF. Written as DNA, the CDR3 is TGTGCCATCAGTGAGCCAGGGGTGTCTGGGGCCAACGTCCTGACTTTC. The chain uses TRBV10-3 and TRBJ2-6, with D tentatively TRBD1 (6 bases). The CDR3 length is 16 residues. The germline gives CDR1 ENHRY, CDR2 SYGVKD. Trimming shortened V by 2 bases and J by 1 base, and 9 bases separated the two germline ends.

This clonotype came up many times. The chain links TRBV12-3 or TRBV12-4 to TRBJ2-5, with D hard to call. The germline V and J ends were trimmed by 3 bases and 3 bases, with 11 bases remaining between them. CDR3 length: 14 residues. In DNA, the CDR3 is TGTGCCAGCAGTTTCTGGGGAAGTGAAGAGACCCAGTACTTC. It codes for CASSFWGSEETQYF.

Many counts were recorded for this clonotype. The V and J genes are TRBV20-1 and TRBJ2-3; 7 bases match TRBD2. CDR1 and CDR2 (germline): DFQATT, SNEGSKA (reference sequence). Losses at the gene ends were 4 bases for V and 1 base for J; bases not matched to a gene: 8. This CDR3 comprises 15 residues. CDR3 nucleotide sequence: TGCAGTGCTACCTATGCTAGCGGTCGCACAGATACGCAGTATTTT. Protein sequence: CSATYASGRTDTQYF.

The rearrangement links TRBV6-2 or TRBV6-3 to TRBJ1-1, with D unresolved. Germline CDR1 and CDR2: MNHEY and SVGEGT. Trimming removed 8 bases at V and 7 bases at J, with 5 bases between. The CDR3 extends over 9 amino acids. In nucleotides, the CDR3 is TGTGCCAGCGGGTTTGAAGCTTTCTTT. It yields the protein CASGFEAFF.

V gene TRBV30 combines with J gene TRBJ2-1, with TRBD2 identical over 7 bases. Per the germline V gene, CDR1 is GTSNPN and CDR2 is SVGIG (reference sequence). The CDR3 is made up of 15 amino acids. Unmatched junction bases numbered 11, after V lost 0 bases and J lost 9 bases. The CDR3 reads CAWSVDGRGYVEQFF. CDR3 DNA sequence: TGTGCCTGGAGTGTAGATGGGCGGGGGTATGTTGAGCAGTTCTTC.

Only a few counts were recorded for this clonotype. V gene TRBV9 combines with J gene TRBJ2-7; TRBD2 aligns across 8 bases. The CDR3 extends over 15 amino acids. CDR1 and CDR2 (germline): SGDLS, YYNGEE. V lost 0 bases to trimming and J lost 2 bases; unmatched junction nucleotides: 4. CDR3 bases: TGTGCCAGCAGCGTAGATAGTAGCGGGACCTACGAGCAGTACTTC. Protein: CASSVDSSGTYEQYF. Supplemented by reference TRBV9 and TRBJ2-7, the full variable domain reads DSGVTQTPKHLITATGQRVTLRCSPRSGDLSVYWYQQSLDQGLQFLIQYYNGEERAKGNILERFSAQQFPDLHSELNLSSLELGDSALYFCASSVDSSGTYEQYFGPGTRLTVT.

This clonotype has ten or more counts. The CDR3 bases are TGTGCCTGGAGTGATAAGACCAGGGCAGGGCCTAATCAGCCCCAGCATTTT. This gives the protein CAWSDKTRAGPNQPQHF. The chain is built from TRBV30 and TRBJ1-5; weak D call: TRBD1 (5 bases). Trimming removed 1 base from V and 4 bases from J, with 20 bases in between. The CDR3 runs to 17 residues. Germline loops: CDR1 GTSNPN, CDR2 SVGIG (reference sequence).

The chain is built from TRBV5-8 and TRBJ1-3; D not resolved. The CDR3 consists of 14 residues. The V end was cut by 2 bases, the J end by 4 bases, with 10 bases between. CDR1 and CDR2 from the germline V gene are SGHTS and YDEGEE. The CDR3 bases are TGTGCCAGCAGCTTAACGACCCAGGGAAACACCATATATTTT. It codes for CASSLTTQGNTIYF.